This T cell receptor beta chain was identified in a study of shared clonotypes between healthy human individuals. The wider study: CD4 naive and CD4 memory each took three plates per donor, while CD8 naive took two and CD8 memory one.

Study observations and caveats: Generally, naive subsets came out with larger estimated richness than memory subsets.

V lost 8 bases, J lost 3 bases, and 10 bases lay in between. The CDR3 contains 11 residues. CDR1 DFQATT and CDR2 SNEGSKA come from the germline V gene (reference sequence). The genomic DNA of each subset was split evenly across several immunoSEQ plates. Assay: immunoSEQ multiplex PCR; the TCRdb copy retains only in-frame clones and omits some. The data hold 2 million to 2.5 million clones, with 80% to 95% observed a single time. This clone came up a few times. Its specificity is unknown. The V call is TRBV20-1, the J call TRBJ1-2; no reliable D call. The source is a man aged 18 to 30 in good health. Some clones in this sample may be carry-over from other donors' samples. Sequenced sample: naive CD4+ T cells from PBMCs. Subset: CD45RA+ positively selected. CDR3 residues: CSTNPDYGYTF. CDR3 DNA: TGCAGTACTAACCCCGACTATGGCTACACCTTC.